There are a few counts of the clone carrying this T cell receptor (beta chain). Its cognate antigen is unknown. V gave up 3 bases and J gave up 5 bases; unmatched junction bases: 7. The CDR3 is made up of 15 amino acids. Per the germline V gene, CDR1 is MDHEN and CDR2 is SYDVKM. This entry comes from a study of T-cell memory formation after mild COVID-19. Study-level findings and limits: There was no confirmation that second-wave clones peaking on day 37 were SARS-CoV-2 specific.

Constant-segment-primed 5'RACE gave TCR alpha and TCR beta cDNA libraries with sample barcodes and UMIs. TCRdb analysed the 5' RACE reads with MiXCR anew, one entry per CDR3 protein. The sample shows about 610,000 distinct CDR3 sequences, approximately 15% of them seen only once. The receptor was isolated from an adult woman who had mild COVID-19 (a few samples of this study predate the infection). Cell type and time point are not known. Sequencing was performed on PBMCs or a T cell subset sorted from them (not recorded which). The chain employs TRBV28 and TRBJ1-5, with TRBD1 matching 7 bases. This chain's CDR3 is CASSLDDRVYQPQHF. The DNA of the CDR3 is TGTGCCAGCAGTTTGGACGACAGGGTTTATCAGCCCCAGCATTTT.